Below are 9 T cell receptor beta chains sequenced from a single sample in a study of identical twins. A single record per CDR3 protein comes from TCRdb applying MiXCR to the 5' RACE reads. Here the sample spans about 520,000 distinct CDR3 sequences, 22% being singletons. The same specimen was also included in a second study, on T cells expressing NK-cell markers.

The sequenced material came from CD4+ T cells sorted from blood. These receptors came from a woman in her late teens or twenties in good health.

The chain recombines TRBV21-1 with TRBJ2-3; the listed D gene, TRBD2, was not tested against the DNA. TRBV21-1 is tagged as a pseudogene. CDR3 length: 16 amino acids. CDR3 loop: CARALAGGPGSDTQYF. CDR3 in DNA: TGTGCCAGGGCACTAGCGGGGGGGCCCGGGTCAGATACGCAGTATTTT.

The sample holds a few counts of this clonotype. The chain couples TRBV20-1 to TRBJ2-1; 7 positions match TRBD2. This CDR3 region has 13 residues. V lost 5 bases and J lost 12; bases outside the gene matches: 13. The germline V gene has CDR1 DFQATT and CDR2 SNEGSKA (reference sequence). The CDR3 is CSALYLAANRQFF. Here the CDR3 DNA reads TGCAGTGCTTTATATCTAGCGGCTAACCGGCAGTTCTTC.

This clonotype has ten or more counts. The chain has TRBV4-2 and TRBJ1-2; D unclear. This CDR3 is built from 11 residues. Germline CDR1 reads LGHNA; CDR2 reads YNFKEQ. Trimming cost V 4 bases and J 3 bases, with 3 bases left between them. The CDR3 sequence is CASSRDYGYTF. CDR3 DNA: TGTGCCAGCAGCCGGGACTATGGCTACACCTTC.

This chain uses TRBV6-1 with TRBJ2-3; 10 bases agree with TRBD2. V shed 6 bases and J 8 bases; nucleotides not matched to a gene: 11. Germline V gives CDR1 MNHNS, CDR2 SASEGT. The CDR3 is 15 residues long. The CDR3 loop is CASRELAGRSVTQYF. The CDR3 region has the DNA TGTGCCAGCAGGGAACTAGCGGGACGCAGTGTTACGCAGTATTTT.

J is TRBJ2-1 and V is TRBV4-3; D may be TRBD2 (6 bases). The germline gives CDR1 LGHNA, CDR2 YSLEER. This CDR3 contains 15 residues. V was shortened by 1 base and J by 8 bases, with 15 bases between the two germline ends. This chain's CDR3 is CASSQAYPTSHEQFF. The DNA for the CDR3 is TGCGCCAGCAGCCAAGCGTACCCGACTAGTCATGAGCAGTTCTTC.

This clonotype was counted a few times. V gene TRBV24-1 combines with J gene TRBJ2-5; D perhaps matches TRBD1 (5 bases). Trimming took 3 bases from V and 1 from J, leaving 11 bases between them. The CDR3 consists of 15 residues. CDR1 and CDR2 (germline): KGHDR, SFDVKD. The CDR3 reads CATSDGALLQETQYF. In DNA form, the CDR3 reads TGTGCCACCAGTGATGGGGCCCTTCTCCAAGAGACCCAGTACTTC.

The rearrangement links TRBV27 to TRBJ2-7, with TRBD2 identical over 10 bases. The germline CDR1 and CDR2 sequences are MNHEY and SMNVEV (reference sequence). The CDR3 contains 16 residues. The junction had 8 bases not matched to a gene; V was cut back by 4 bases and J by 2 bases. The CDR3 DNA follows: TGTGCCAGCAGTTCCTCTAGCGGGAGTCTACCCTACGAGCAGTACTTC. Its protein is CASSSSSGSLPYEQYF.

This clonotype was seen more than once but under ten times. The chain joins TRBV20-1 to TRBJ1-5; D is unclear. The CDR3 consists of 14 residues. V was clipped by 3 bases and J by 5 bases, with 14 bases between them. Per germline, CDR1 DFQATT and CDR2 SNEGSKA (reference sequence). The CDR3 protein is CSARVGRGDQPQHF. CDR3 nucleotide sequence: TGCAGTGCTAGGGTCGGGCGGGGTGATCAGCCCCAGCATTTT.

The rearrangement joins TRBV20-1 to TRBJ1-1, with D perhaps matching TRBD1 (6 bases). The CDR3 totals 14 residues. The germline gives CDR1 DFQATT, CDR2 SNEGSKA (reference sequence). V dropped 4 bases and J dropped 1 base, with 13 bases sitting between them. In nucleotides, the CDR3 is TGCAGTGCTATCTCCGGGACACAGAACACTGAAGCTTTCTTT. Protein: CSAISGTQNTEAFF.